Listed below are T cell receptor beta chains from one sample, sequenced in a study of beta chain features in type 1 diabetes. Using immunoSEQ multiplex PCR, the repertoire was profiled, and TCRdb retains in-frame clones only, with some absent. The profile covers under 150,000 clones, with around 8.8% appearing a single time and 0.75% taken by the ten largest. The sample was central memory CD4+ T cells from blood. All receptors derive from a man younger than 40 with type 1 diabetes. CDR3s include the opening cysteine and the closing phenylalanine or tryptophan. A D gene is named only where the DNA matches it firmly. The listing skips clone size in some rows; elsewhere it reads once, few, many or a size class.

size,length,J,D,V,DNA,CDR3
few,17,TRBJ2-3,TRBD1,TRBV10-3,TGTGCCTCAGGGGACAGGGGACGACCCCTAAGCACAGATACGCAGTATTTT,CASGDRGRPLSTDTQYF
few,12,TRBJ2-7,TRBD1,TRBV6-6,TGTGCCATCGGACAGGGCTCCTACGAGCAGTACTTC,CAIGQGSYEQYF
few,17,TRBJ1-2,-,TRBV12-2,TGTGCAAGTCGCTTAGCCCGGTATGTGGACAGGGTGAATGGCTACACCTTC,CASRLARYVDRVNGYTF
-,16,TRBJ2-5,TRBD2,TRBV4-3,TGCGCCAGCAGCCAAGACGCCGGGGGGGCATGGGAGACCCAGTACTTC,CASSQDAGGAWETQYF
-,15,TRBJ1-4,-,TRBV11-2,TGTGCCAGCAGCTCTCAGACAGTCGCTAATGAAAAACTGTTTTTT,CASSSQTVANEKLFF
-,12,TRBJ1-2,-,TRBV7-2,TGTGCCAGCTCCACTAACAGGGTTGGCTACACCTTC,CASSTNRVGYTF
once,12,TRBJ1-4,-,TRBV30,TGTGCCTGGAGTACCCCGCTAGGAAAACTGTTTTTT,CAWSTPLGKLFF
-,11,TRBJ2-1,-,TRBV6-1,TGTGCCAGCAGCCCTTACAATGAGCAGTTCTTC,CASSPYNEQFF
few,16,TRBJ1-5,-,TRBV4-3,TGCGCCAGCAGCCAGTCCCCCGTGGGGGGGGATCAGCCCCAGCATTTT,CASSQSPVGGDQPQHF
few,15,TRBJ1-2,TRBD1,TRBV5-4,TGTGCCAGCAGCTTGCCGGGACAGGGCCTCTATGGCTACACCTTC,CASSLPGQGLYGYTF
few,12,TRBJ2-3,-,TRBV29-1,TGCAGCGTGACTAACAGCACAGATACGCAGTATTTT,CSVTNSTDTQYF
few,16,TRBJ2-7,TRBD1,TRBV28,TGTGCCAGCAGTTCCTTTGGGGACAGGGGGACCTACGAGCAGTACTTC,CASSSFGDRGTYEQYF
few,16,TRBJ2-5,-,TRBV9,TGTGCCAGCAGCGTAGGAGTGGGTACAGCGGGTGAGACCCAGTACTTC,CASSVGVGTAGETQYF
few,16,TRBJ1-5,TRBD1,TRBV15,TGTGCCACCAGCAGAGGACAGGGGGCGGGGGATCAGCCCCAGCATTTT,CATSRGQGAGDQPQHF
-,14,TRBJ1-2,TRBD1,TRBV7-9,TGTGCCAGCACCCTACAGGGGGCGTACTATGGCTACACCTTC,CASTLQGAYYGYTF
-,13,TRBJ2-7,TRBD1,TRBV19,TGTGCATCGGGACAGGGTGTTTCTTACGAGCAGTACTTC,CASGQGVSYEQYF
-,13,TRBJ1-2,-,TRBV25-1,TGTGCCAGCAGTGAAGGACGGGGGGATGGCTACACCTTC,CASSEGRGDGYTF
-,18,TRBJ1-6,TRBD1,TRBV9,TGTGCCAGCAGCGGAGGGGGCAGTGGGGGCTCCTATAATTCACCCCTCCACTTT,CASSGGGSGGSYNSPLHF
-,15,TRBJ2-3,TRBD2,TRBV7-3,TGTGCCAGCAGTGGTCCGGGGGGGCCTACAGATACGCAGTATTTT,CASSGPGGPTDTQYF
-,15,TRBJ2-2,TRBD2,TRBV12-5,TGTGCTAGTGGTCCACCGGGACTAAACACCGGGGAGCTGTTTTTT,CASGPPGLNTGELFF
few,14,TRBJ2-2,TRBD2,TRBV9,TGTGCCAGCAGCGTAGGGACTAGCGGCGGGGAGCTGTTTTTT,CASSVGTSGGELFF
few,15,TRBJ1-4,-,TRBV18,TGTGCCAGCTCACCACCCGTGTCATTTCAGGAAAAACTGTTTTTT,CASSPPVSFQEKLFF
-,14,TRBJ2-7,TRBD2,TRBV29-1,TGCAGCGTTGAGACTAGCGGGGTCTCCTACGAGCAGTACTTC,CSVETSGVSYEQYF
-,15,TRBJ2-1,TRBD2,TRBV7-3,TGTGCCAGCAGCCGGACTAGCGGGGCCTACAATGAGCAGTTCTTC,CASSRTSGAYNEQFF
-,17,TRBJ1-1,TRBD1,TRBV19,TGTGCCAGTAGTGTCAACCCCCTGGACAGGGGGAACACTGAAGCTTTCTTT,CASSVNPLDRGNTEAFF
few,14,TRBJ2-1,-,TRBV5-1,TGCGCCAGCGGGCCCGGGGGCTCCTACAATGAGCAGTTCTTC,CASGPGGSYNEQFF
few,13,TRBJ2-7,-,TRBV4-3,TGCGCCAGCAGCCATATGCCTACGGACGAGCAGTACTTC,CASSHMPTDEQYF
few,16,TRBJ1-2,-,TRBV6-4,TGTGCCAGCAGTGACTCCTGGCAGGGACACCCTTATGGCTACACCTTC,CASSDSWQGHPYGYTF
few,15,TRBJ2-5,TRBD1,TRBV7-2,TGTGCCAGCAGCCGCGACCGGGACAGGGAAGAGACCCAGTACTTC,CASSRDRDREETQYF
few,13,TRBJ1-2,TRBD1,TRBV2,TGTGCCAGCAGTGGGACAGGCTCCTATGGCTACACCTTC,CASSGTGSYGYTF
few,12,TRBJ1-5,-,TRBV7-9,TGTGCCAGCAGCGAACTAGACTCACCCCAGCATTTT,CASSELDSPQHF
-,13,TRBJ1-5,-,TRBV7-2,TGTGCCAGCAGCAACACAGCGGATCAGCCCCAGCATTTT,CASSNTADQPQHF
many,15,TRBJ2-1,TRBD2,TRBV7-3,TGTGCCAGCAGCTTTAGCGGGGGGTCCTACAATGAGCAGTTCTTC,CASSFSGGSYNEQFF
-,15,TRBJ2-3,-,TRBV6-5,TGTGCCAGCAGTTACTCCTCGCACGGGGCAGATACGCAGTATTTT,CASSYSSHGADTQYF
few,11,TRBJ2-5,-,TRBV7-2,TGTGCCAGCAGCGAGGTCGAGACCCAGTACTTC,CASSEVETQYF